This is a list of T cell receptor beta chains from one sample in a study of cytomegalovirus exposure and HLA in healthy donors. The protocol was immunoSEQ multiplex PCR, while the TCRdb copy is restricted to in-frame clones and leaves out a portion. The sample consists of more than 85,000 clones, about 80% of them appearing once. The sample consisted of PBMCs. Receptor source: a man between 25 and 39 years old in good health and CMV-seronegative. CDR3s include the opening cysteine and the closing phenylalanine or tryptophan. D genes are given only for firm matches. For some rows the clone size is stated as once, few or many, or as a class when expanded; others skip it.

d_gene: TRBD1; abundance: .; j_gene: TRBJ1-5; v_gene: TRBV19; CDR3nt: TGTGCCAGTTCTGGACAGGGGGGCAATCAGCCCCAGCATTTT; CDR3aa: CASSGQGGNQPQHF
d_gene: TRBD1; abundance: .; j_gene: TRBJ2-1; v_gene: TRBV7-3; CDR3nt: TGTGCCAGCAGCATAGACAGGGGGAACTACAATGAGCAGTTCTTC; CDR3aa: CASSIDRGNYNEQFF
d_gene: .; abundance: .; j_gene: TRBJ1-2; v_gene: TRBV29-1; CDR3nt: TGCAGCGTTGGACAGGACTATGGCTACACCTTC; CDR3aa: CSVGQDYGYTF
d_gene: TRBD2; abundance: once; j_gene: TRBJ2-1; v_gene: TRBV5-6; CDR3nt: TGTGCCAGCAGCTCGACCGGGAGGAGCTCCTACAATGAGCAGTTCTTC; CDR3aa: CASSSTGRSSYNEQFF
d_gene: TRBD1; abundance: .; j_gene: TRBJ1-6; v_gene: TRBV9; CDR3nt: TGTGCCAGCAGCGCCGCAGGGGGCCATAATTCACCCCTCCACTTT; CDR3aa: CASSAAGGHNSPLHF
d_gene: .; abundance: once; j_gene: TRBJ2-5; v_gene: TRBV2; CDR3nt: TGTGCCAGCAATGGCAGAGGCCTCTTTCAAGAGACCCAGTACTTC; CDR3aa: CASNGRGLFQETQYF
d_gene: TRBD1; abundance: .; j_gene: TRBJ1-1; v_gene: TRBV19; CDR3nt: TGTGCCAGTAGTAGCACAGGGGATACTGAAGCTTTCTTT; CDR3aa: CASSSTGDTEAFF
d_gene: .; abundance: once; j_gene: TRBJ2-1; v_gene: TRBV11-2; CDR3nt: TGTGCCAGCAGCCTGGGGGGGCTGGTCAATGAGCAGTTCTTC; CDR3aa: CASSLGGLVNEQFF
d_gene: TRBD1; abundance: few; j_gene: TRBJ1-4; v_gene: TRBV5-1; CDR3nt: TGCGCCAGCAGCACCGGACAGGCTAATGAAAAACTGTTTTTT; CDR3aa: CASSTGQANEKLFF
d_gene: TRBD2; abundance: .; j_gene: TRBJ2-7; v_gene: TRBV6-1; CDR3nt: TGTGCCAGCAGCCTTGGGACGTGGGGAGGGGAGCAGTACTTC; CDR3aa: CASSLGTWGGEQYF
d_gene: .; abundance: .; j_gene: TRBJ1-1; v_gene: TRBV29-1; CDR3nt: TGCAGCGTTGGGGGTGGGCGGGTCCGGAACACTGAAGCTTTCTTT; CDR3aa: CSVGGGRVRNTEAFF
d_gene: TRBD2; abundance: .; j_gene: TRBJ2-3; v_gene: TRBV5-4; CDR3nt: TGTGCCAGCACCGAGGACCCCCTAGCGGGATCGTCAGATACGCAGTATTTT; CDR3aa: CASTEDPLAGSSDTQYF
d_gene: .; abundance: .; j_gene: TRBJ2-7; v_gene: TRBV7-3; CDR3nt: TGTGCCAGCGCGCCTGGGACACAGATTTACGAGCAGTACTTC; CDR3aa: CASAPGTQIYEQYF
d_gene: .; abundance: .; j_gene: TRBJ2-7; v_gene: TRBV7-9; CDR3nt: TGTGCCAGCAGCTCCCGGAGAGTGGGCTACGAGCAGTACTTC; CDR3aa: CASSSRRVGYEQYF
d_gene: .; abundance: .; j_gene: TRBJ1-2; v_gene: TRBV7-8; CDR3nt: TGTGCCAGCAGCCCGGGGGGGTATGGCTACACCTTC; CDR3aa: CASSPGGYGYTF
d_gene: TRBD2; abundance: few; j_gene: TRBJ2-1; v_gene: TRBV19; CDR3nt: TGTGCCACCGCCGGCGGGGGGGGCAATGAGCAGTTCTTC; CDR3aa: CATAGGGGNEQFF
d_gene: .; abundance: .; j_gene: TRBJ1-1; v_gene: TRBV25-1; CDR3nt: TGTGCCAGCTCTCGACCCGGGTGGGGCGCTGAAGCTTTCTTT; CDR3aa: CASSRPGWGAEAFF
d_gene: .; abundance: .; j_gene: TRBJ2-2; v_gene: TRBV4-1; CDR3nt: TGCGCCAGCAGTCCTACCCCAGGAACAGCTGTTGGGGAGCTGTTTTTT; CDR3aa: CASSPTPGTAVGELFF
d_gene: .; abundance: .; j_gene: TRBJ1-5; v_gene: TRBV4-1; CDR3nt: TGCGCCAGCAGCCAAGGGAGCGTAACAAACAATCAGCCCCAGCATTTT; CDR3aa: CASSQGSVTNNQPQHF
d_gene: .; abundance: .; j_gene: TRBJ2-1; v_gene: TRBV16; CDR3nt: TGTGCCAGCAGCCTCGGGGTTAGCTCCTACAATGAGCAGTTCTTC; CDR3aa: CASSLGVSSYNEQFF
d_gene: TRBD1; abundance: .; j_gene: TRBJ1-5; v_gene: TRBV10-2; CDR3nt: TGCGCCAGCAGCAACACTCTCGGACAGGTCAATAGCAATCAGCCCCAGCATTTT; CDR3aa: CASSNTLGQVNSNQPQHF
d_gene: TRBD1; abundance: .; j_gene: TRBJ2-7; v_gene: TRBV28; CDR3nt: TGTGCCACCCGGACAGGGGGGCGGATCTACGAGCAGTACTTC; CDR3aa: CATRTGGRIYEQYF
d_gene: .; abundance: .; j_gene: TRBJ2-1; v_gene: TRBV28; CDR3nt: TGTGCCAGCAGTTTCTTCAGGCTTAACTCCTACAATGAGCAGTTCTTC; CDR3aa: CASSFFRLNSYNEQFF
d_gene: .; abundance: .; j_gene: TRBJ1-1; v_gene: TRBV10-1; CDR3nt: TGCGCCAGCAGTAGTAACAGGAACACTGAAGCTTTCTTT; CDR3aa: CASSSNRNTEAFF
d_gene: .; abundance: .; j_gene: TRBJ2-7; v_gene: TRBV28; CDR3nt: TGTGCCAGCAGCCGCGCCGGGGTTAACTACGAGCAGTACTTC; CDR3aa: CASSRAGVNYEQYF
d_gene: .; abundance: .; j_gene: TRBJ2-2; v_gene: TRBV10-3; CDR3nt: TGTGCCATCAGTGAGTCGAGTATGAACACCGGGGAGCTGTTTTTT; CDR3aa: CAISESSMNTGELFF
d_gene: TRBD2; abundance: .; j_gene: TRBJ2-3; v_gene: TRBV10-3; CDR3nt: TGTGCCATCAAGACCGGACTAGCTTTTGGCACAGATACGCAGTATTTT; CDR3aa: CAIKTGLAFGTDTQYF
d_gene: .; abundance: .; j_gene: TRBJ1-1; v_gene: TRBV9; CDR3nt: TGTGCCAGCAGCCCCGGGGGGGTAGGCGTTCACACTGAAGCTTTCTTT; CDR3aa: CASSPGGVGVHTEAFF
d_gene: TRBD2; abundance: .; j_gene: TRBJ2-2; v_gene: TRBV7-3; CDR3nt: TGTGCCAGCAGCCCGCAAGCGGGAGGGCCGAGCGGGGAGCTGTTTTTT; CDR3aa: CASSPQAGGPSGELFF
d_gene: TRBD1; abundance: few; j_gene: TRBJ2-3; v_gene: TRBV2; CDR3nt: TGTGCCAGCAGTTTGGGACAGCCTAGCACAGATACGCAGTATTTT; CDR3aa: CASSLGQPSTDTQYF
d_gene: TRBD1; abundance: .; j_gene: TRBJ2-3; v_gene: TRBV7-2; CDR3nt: TGTGCCAGCAGCTTCCCGACAGGGGGAACAGATACGCAGTATTTT; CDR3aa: CASSFPTGGTDTQYF
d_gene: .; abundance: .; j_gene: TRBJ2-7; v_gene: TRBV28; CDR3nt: TGTGCCAGCAGTTCTCAGTCCTACGAGCAGTACTTC; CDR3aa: CASSSQSYEQYF
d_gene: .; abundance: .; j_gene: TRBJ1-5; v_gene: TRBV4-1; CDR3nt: TGCGCCAGCAGCCACGATCCAGAACAGCCCCAGCATTTT; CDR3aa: CASSHDPEQPQHF
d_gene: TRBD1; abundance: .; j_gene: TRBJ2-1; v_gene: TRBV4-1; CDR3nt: TGCGCCAGCAGCCTCCTGGACAGGGACTACAATGAGCAGTTCTTC; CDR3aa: CASSLLDRDYNEQFF
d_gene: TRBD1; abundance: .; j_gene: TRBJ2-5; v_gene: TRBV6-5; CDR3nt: TGTGCCAGCAGAAGACAGGGGGCCCCTGAGACCCAGTACTTC; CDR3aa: CASRRQGAPETQYF
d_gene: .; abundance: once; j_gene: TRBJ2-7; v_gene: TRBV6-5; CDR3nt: TGTGCCAGCAGTTACTCGGCAGGGGTTACCTACGAGCAGTACTTC; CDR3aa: CASSYSAGVTYEQYF
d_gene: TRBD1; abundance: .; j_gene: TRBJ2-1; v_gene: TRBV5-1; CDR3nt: TGCGCCAGCAGCTCAATACCGGGACAGTACAATGAGCAGTTCTTC; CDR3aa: CASSSIPGQYNEQFF
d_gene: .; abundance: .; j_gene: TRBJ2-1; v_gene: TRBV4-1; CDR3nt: TGCGCCAGCAGCCACTCCCCCCGGGCGGGCTCCTACAATGAGCAGTTCTTC; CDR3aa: CASSHSPRAGSYNEQFF
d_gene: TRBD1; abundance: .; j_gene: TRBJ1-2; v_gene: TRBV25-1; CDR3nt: TGTGCCAGCCAAGATACCCCAGGGGGCTATGGCTACACCTTC; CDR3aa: CASQDTPGGYGYTF
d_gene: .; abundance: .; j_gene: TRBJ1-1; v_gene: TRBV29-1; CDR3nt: TGCAGCGTGGAGAAACGAGGCTTGAACACTGAAGCTTTCTTT; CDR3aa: CSVEKRGLNTEAFF